This T cell receptor beta chain came from a study of CD4 T cells in relation to SARS-CoV-2 and coronaviruses. Across the whole study: The HLA restriction of the shared crossreactive spike epitopes was mapped.

CDR3 size: 14 residues. V was pared by 8 bases and J by 2 bases, with 15 bases between. CDR1 is MNHEY, CDR2 SVGAGI, per germline. Whole-study results and caveats: In around three fifths of donors, memory CD4+ clonotypes crossrecognized SARS-CoV-2 and at least one common cold coronavirus spike. The assay detects memory recall responses, not culture-primed primary responses.

Measured with immunoSEQ multiplex PCR; TCRdb has only the in-frame clones, and not every one. The sample carries 35,000 to 45,000 clones, over 75% recorded once. Naive and memory CD4+ T cells came from enriched cryopreserved PBMCs. Details on this clone: Its antigen is not known.

J is TRBJ1-2 and V is TRBV6-5; D may be TRBD1 (6 bases). Source material: memory CD4+ T cells from PBMCs. The clonotype originates from an adult with COVID-19. Here the CDR3 DNA reads TGTGCCAGCGACAGTGAGGGGGGGAACTATGGCTACACCTTC. Residues: CASDSEGGNYGYTF.